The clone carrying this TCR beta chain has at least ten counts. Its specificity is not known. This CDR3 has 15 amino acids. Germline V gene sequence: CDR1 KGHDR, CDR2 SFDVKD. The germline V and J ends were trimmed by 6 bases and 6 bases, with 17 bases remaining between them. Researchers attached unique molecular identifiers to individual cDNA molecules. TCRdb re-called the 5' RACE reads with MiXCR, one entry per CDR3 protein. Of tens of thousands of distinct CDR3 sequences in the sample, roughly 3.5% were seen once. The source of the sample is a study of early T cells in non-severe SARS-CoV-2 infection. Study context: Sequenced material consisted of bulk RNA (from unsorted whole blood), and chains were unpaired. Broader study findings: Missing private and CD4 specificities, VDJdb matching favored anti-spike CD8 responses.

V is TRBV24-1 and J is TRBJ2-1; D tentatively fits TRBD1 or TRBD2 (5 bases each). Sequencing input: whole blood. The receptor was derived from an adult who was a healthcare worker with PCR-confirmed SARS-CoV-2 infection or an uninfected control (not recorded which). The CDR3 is CATSPRSGTRNEQFF. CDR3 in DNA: TGTGCCACCAGTCCAAGATCCGGGACCCGCAATGAGCAGTTCTTC.